Following are 20 T cell receptor beta chains from one sample sequenced in a study of response to subunit inactivated influenza vaccine. Via MiXCR, TCRdb re-called the RT-PCR reads, giving one row per CDR3 protein. The repertoire has 750,000 to 850,000 distinct CDR3 sequences, around 18% of them found once; the top ten carry approximately 10%. The sequencing used PBMCs from blood, collected 5 days after vaccination. The origin of the receptors is a middle-aged man who received an inactivated influenza vaccine.

This clonotype was counted a few times. V is TRBV15 and J is TRBJ2-7; D is perhaps TRBD1 (6 bases). The CDR3 spans 15 residues. CDR1 is LNHNV, CDR2 YYDKDF, per germline (reference sequence). The V and J ends lost 2 bases and 5 bases respectively, with 16 bases between them. The CDR3 region has the DNA TGTGCCACCAGCAGATTCAGGAACAGGGAGAACGAGCAGTACTTC. It translates to CATSRFRNRENEQYF.

This clonotype came up many times. This sequence joins TRBV15 and TRBJ1-1; D remains ambiguous. Trimming shortened V by 0 bases and J by 6 bases, and 14 bases separated the two germline ends. The CDR3 is made up of 15 amino acids. The germline gives CDR1 LNHNV, CDR2 YYDKDF (reference sequence). The CDR3 bases are TGTGCCACCAGCAGAGATTTGCGGGGATGGCCTGAAGCTTTCTTT. It is translated as CATSRDLRGWPEAFF.

The DNA for the CDR3 is TGTGCCAGCACCCGACAGGGGGTCGGTAATTCACCCCTCCACTTT. This codes for CASTRQGVGNSPLHF. The chain combines TRBV6-1 with TRBJ1-6; 9 bases align to TRBD1. Germline-derived CDR1 and CDR2 are MNHNS and SASEGT. CDR3 length equals 15 residues. Trimming removed 7 bases from V and 6 bases from J; junction bases left unmatched: 7.

This clonotype occurred many times. The CDR3 reads CASSLAQINEQFF. The DNA for the CDR3 is TGTGCCAGCAGTTTGGCGCAGATTAATGAGCAGTTCTTC. This chain joins TRBV12-3 or TRBV12-4 and TRBJ2-1, with no clear D. This CDR3 spans 13 amino acids. V dropped 3 bases and J dropped 7 bases, with 10 bases sitting between them.

This clonotype was observed many times. The gene calls are TRBV12-3 or TRBV12-4 and TRBJ1-3, with D uncertain. The CDR3 loop spans 15 amino acids. Trimming stripped 6 bases from V and 2 bases from J, with 14 bases between. The CDR3 protein is CASSLHWMAGNTIYF. The CDR3 DNA reads TGTGCCAGCAGCCTCCATTGGATGGCTGGAAACACCATATATTTT.

The chain has TRBV10-3 and TRBJ2-3, with 7 bases identical to TRBD2. The J segment lost 7 bases and the V segment lost 3 bases, leaving 1 base of the junction unmatched. This CDR3 comprises 12 residues. CDR1 and CDR2 from the germline V gene are ENHRY and SYGVKD. The CDR3 loop reads CAISDSGYTQYF. As DNA, the CDR3 is TGTGCCATCAGTGATAGCGGGTATACGCAGTATTTT.

The chain couples TRBV12-3 or TRBV12-4 to TRBJ2-3; D is uncertain. The CDR3 has 14 residues. The ends were cut back, 5 bases at V and 2 bases at J, with 11 bases in the middle. The CDR3 nucleotides read TGTGCCAGCAGTCAAGATCGGACCACAGATACGCAGTATTTT. The encoded protein is CASSQDRTTDTQYF.

This clonotype has only one observation. The chain combines TRBV11-3 with TRBJ2-1; TRBD2 agrees at 16 bases. The CDR3 consists of 16 residues. The V gene end was trimmed by 5 bases and the J gene end by 9 bases; junction bases not matched to a gene: 7. Germline V CDR1 and CDR2: SGHNT, YENEEA. The CDR3 nucleotides are TGTGCCAGCAGCCAGGGACTAGCGGGGGGGACGGGTGAGCAGTTCTTC. Translation gives CASSQGLAGGTGEQFF.

This clonotype was observed a handful of times. The rearrangement joins TRBV20-1 to TRBJ2-7; 10 nucleotides agree with TRBD1. The length of the CDR3 is 15 residues. From germline, CDR1 is DFQATT and CDR2 SNEGSKA (reference sequence). With V trimmed by 6 bases and J by 2 bases, 10 bases remained unmatched. The CDR3 bases are TGCAGTGCCGACGAACGACAGGGGGCAACCTACGAGCAGTACTTC. It specifies CSADERQGATYEQYF.

This clonotype has just one count. The chain has TRBV4-3 and TRBJ2-2, with TRBD2 as a possible D gene (5 bases). The CDR3 has 15 amino acids. In germline, CDR1 is LGHNA, CDR2 YSLEER. Trimming took off 0 bases at V and 3 bases at J, with 8 bases between the two ends. DNA of the CDR3: TGCGCCAGCAGCCAAGATCGCGGGTACACCGGGGAGCTGTTTTTT. Its protein is CASSQDRGYTGELFF.

CDR3 sequence reads: CASVNYGKETQYF. The CDR3 bases are TGTGCCAGCGTGAACTACGGGAAAGAGACCCAGTACTTC. The chain links TRBV6-2 or TRBV6-3 to TRBJ2-5, with D possibly TRBD2 on 5 matching bases. Germline CDR1 reads MNHEY; CDR2 reads SVGEGT. V lost 8 bases, J lost 3 bases, and 13 bases lay in between. This CDR3 spans 13 amino acids.

The rearrangement links TRBV30 to TRBJ2-3, with 10 bases fitting TRBD2. This CDR3 comprises 16 residues. Germline V gives CDR1 GTSNPN, CDR2 SVGIG (reference sequence). J gave up 2 bases and V 0 bases, and 5 bases lay outside the gene matches. In DNA form, the CDR3 reads TGTGCCTGGAGTGTATTTAGCGGGAGGTCCACAGATACGCAGTATTTT. Its protein product is CAWSVFSGRSTDTQYF.

CDR3: CASSRQAPLEAFF. The CDR3 coding sequence is TGTGCCAGCAGCAGACAGGCCCCCCTAGAAGCTTTCTTT. The V gene is TRBV7-2, the J gene TRBJ1-1, with D perhaps TRBD1 (6 bases). This CDR3 contains 13 residues. Germline loops: CDR1 SGHTA, CDR2 FQGNSA. Trimming pared 5 bases from V and 8 bases from J, leaving 15 bases between.

This clonotype has more than one count but fewer than ten. The chain links TRBV5-8 to TRBJ2-1; 9 bases are shared with TRBD2. CDR1 is SGHTS, CDR2 YDEGEE, per germline. The CDR3 spans 16 residues. V lost 2 bases and J lost 3; bases outside the gene matches: 6. Here the CDR3 DNA reads TGTGCCAGCAGCTTACGTAGCGGGGGAATCTACAATGAGCAGTTCTTC. The encoded protein is CASSLRSGGIYNEQFF. The whole variable domain, filled in from reference TRBV5-8 and TRBJ2-1, reads EAGVTQSPTHLIKTRGQQATLRCSPISGHTSVYWYQQALGLGLQFLLWYDEGEERNRGNFPPRFSGRQFPNYSSELNVNALELEDSALYLCASSLRSGGIYNEQFFGPGTRLTVL.

This chain joins TRBV12-3 or TRBV12-4 and TRBJ1-3, with D possibly being TRBD1 (6 bases). The CDR3 is 16 amino acids. Between the trimmed V and J ends, which lost 5 bases and 4 bases, there was a span of 18 bases. The CDR3 loop reads CASSPMAGTPGNTIYF. Here the CDR3 DNA reads TGTGCCAGCAGTCCTATGGCCGGGACACCAGGAAACACCATATATTTT.

This clonotype was observed a few times. V gene TRBV4-3 combines with J gene TRBJ1-6; D is possibly TRBD1 (6 bases). This CDR3 has 20 amino acids. With 4 bases removed from V and 0 bases from J, the gap between germline ends came to 22 bases. CDR1 and CDR2 (germline): LGHNA, YSLEER. The CDR3: CASSPRGGLGPSSYNSPLHF. CDR3 nucleotides: TGCGCCAGCAGCCCCCGTGGGGGGCTGGGCCCGAGCTCCTATAATTCACCCCTCCACTTT.

This clonotype was seen only a few times. This rearrangement joins TRBV6-1 to TRBJ1-1; D uncertain. Germline-derived CDR1 and CDR2 are MNHNS and SASEGT. This CDR3 has 15 residues. The V end lost 6 bases, the J end lost 9 bases, and 23 bases lay between the germline ends. The CDR3 reads CASSRSVIGNGKAFF. The CDR3 DNA follows: TGTGCCAGCAGCCGGTCGGTAATAGGGAATGGTAAAGCTTTCTTT.

In its sample, this clonotype was seen many times. CDR3 in DNA: TGCAGCGTCTTGGGTGGGTCAGGGGGCTCCTACAATGAGCAGTTCTTC. Amino acid sequence: CSVLGGSGGSYNEQFF. The J gene is TRBJ2-1, the V gene TRBV29-1; TRBD1 matches 7 bases. V gave up 6 bases and J gave up 0 bases; unmatched junction bases: 11. CDR1 is SQVTM, CDR2 ANQGSEA, per germline. This CDR3 region has 16 residues.

This chain connects TRBV29-1 to TRBJ1-5; no definite D call. There are 13 residues in the CDR3. The V and J ends lost 3 bases and 2 bases respectively, with 8 bases between them. Germline V gives CDR1 SQVTM, CDR2 ANQGSEA. CDR3 sequence reads: CSVDLGGNQPQHF. CDR3 nucleotide sequence: TGCAGCGTTGATCTCGGGGGCAATCAGCCCCAGCATTTT. The whole variable domain, remainder taken from reference TRBV29-1 and TRBJ1-5, is SAVISQKPSRDICQRGTSLTIQCQVDSQVTMMFWYRQQPGQSLTLIATANQGSEATYESGFVIDKFPISRPNLTFSTLTVSNMSPEDSSIYLCSVDLGGNQPQHFGDGTRLSIL.

The chain couples TRBV15 to TRBJ2-5, with D perhaps TRBD1 (6 bases). CDR1 is LNHNV and CDR2 is YYDKDF in the germline V gene (reference sequence). The V gene lost 2 bases and the J gene lost 5 bases, with 6 bases spanning the gap. The CDR3 contains 12 residues. DNA for the CDR3: TGTGCCACCAGCAGACAGGGGGAGACCCAGTACTTC. Translated: CATSRQGETQYF.